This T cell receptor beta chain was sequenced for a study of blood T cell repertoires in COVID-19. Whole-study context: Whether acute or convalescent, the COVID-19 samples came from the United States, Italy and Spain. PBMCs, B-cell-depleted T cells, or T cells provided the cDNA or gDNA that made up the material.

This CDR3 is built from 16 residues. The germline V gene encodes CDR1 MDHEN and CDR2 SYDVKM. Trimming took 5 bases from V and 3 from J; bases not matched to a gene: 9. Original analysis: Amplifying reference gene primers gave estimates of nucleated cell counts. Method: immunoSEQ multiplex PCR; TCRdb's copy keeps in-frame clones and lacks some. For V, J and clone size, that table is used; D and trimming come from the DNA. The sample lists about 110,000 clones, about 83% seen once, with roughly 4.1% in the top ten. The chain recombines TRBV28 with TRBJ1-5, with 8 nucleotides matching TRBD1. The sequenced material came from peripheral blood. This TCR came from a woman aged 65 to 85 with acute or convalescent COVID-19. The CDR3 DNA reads TGTGCCAGCAGTCCTGTAGGACAGGGAGACAATCAGCCCCAGCATTTT. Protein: CASSPVGQGDNQPQHF.